This entry concerns a single T cell receptor (beta chain). Participants' reported clinical history set cohort assignment. In the 2 weeks before study entry, exposed participants met a COVID-19 case, which was PCR-confirmed or clinician-diagnosed. The data are from a study of blood T cell repertoires in COVID-19. Trimming left V 7 bases short and J 0 bases short, with 19 bases between. Germline loops: CDR1 SNHLY, CDR2 FYNNEI. The CDR3 loop spans 16 amino acids. Authors' data handling: The authors estimated nucleated cell counts from reference gene primer amplification. Assay: immunoSEQ multiplex PCR; the TCRdb copy retains only in-frame clones and omits some. D and trimming were read from the DNA, whereas the V and J calls and clone size are those reported in that table. The sample lists about 280,000 clones, roughly 80% occurring once.

The chain has TRBV2 and TRBJ2-7; D possibly corresponds to TRBD2 (6 bases). Sequenced: PBMCs or T cells enriched from blood (not recorded which). The TCR originated in a man aged 35-49 years who had been exposed to COVID-19. CDR3: CASKQDSSDHSYEQYF. The CDR3 DNA reads TGTGCCAGCAAGCAGGACTCTAGCGACCACTCCTACGAGCAGTACTTC.